These 18 T cell receptor beta chains were all obtained from the same sample, sequenced in a study of blood T cell repertoires in COVID-19. Sequencing used immunoSEQ multiplex PCR; TCRdb keeps in-frame clones, though not all of them. Here the sample spans about 200,000 clones, almost 85% being singletons. Sequencing was carried out using peripheral blood. The receptors here all came from a human donor with acute or convalescent COVID-19. The donor label of this sample is uncertain.

This chain joins TRBV18 and TRBJ2-1; 14 positions match TRBD2. The CDR3 covers 19 residues. The V segment lost 1 base and the J segment 9 bases; nucleotides outside the gene matches: 14. CDR1 and CDR2 (germline): KGHSH, LQKENI. CDR3 amino acids: CASSPLLGLAGDKGGEQFF. CDR3 bases: TGTGCCAGCTCACCACTCTTGGGACTAGCGGGAGATAAAGGGGGTGAGCAGTTCTTC.

The V call is TRBV18, the J call TRBJ2-3, with D maybe TRBD1 (6 bases). Trimming shortened V by 3 bases and J by 4 bases, and 20 bases separated the two germline ends. The germline CDR1 and CDR2 sequences are KGHSH and LQKENI. This CDR3 is built from 17 residues. DNA of the CDR3: TGTGCCAGCTCACCGAATTTCAAGGCAGGGGCGCCAGATACGCAGTATTTT. Protein product: CASSPNFKAGAPDTQYF.

V gene TRBV5-4 combines with J gene TRBJ2-3, with TRBD2 as a possible D gene (6 bases). Germline V gene data show CDR1 as SGHNT and CDR2 as YYREEE (reference sequence). V dropped 2 bases and J dropped 6 bases, with 13 bases sitting between them. The CDR3 is made up of 14 amino acids. This CDR3 reads CASSFLGGVDTQYF. CDR3 nucleotide sequence: TGTGCCAGCAGCTTTCTGGGGGGAGTTGATACGCAGTATTTT.

This CDR3 reads CASSEGTGNTEAFF. CDR3 DNA: TGTGCCAGCAGTGAGGGGACAGGGAACACTGAAGCTTTCTTT. The chain combines TRBV6-1 with TRBJ1-1; 8 bases align to TRBD1. Unmatched junction bases numbered 1, after V lost 3 bases and J lost 1 base. This CDR3 is 14 amino acids long. Germline loops: CDR1 MNHNS, CDR2 SASEGT.

V gene TRBV14 combines with J gene TRBJ1-1; tentative D call: TRBD1 (6 bases). Germline-derived CDR1 and CDR2 are SGHDN and FVKESK. V was trimmed by 3 bases and J by 0 bases, leaving 14 bases between them. The CDR3 has 16 amino acids. The CDR3: CASSQPGQKLNTEAFF. CDR3 in DNA: TGTGCCAGCAGCCAGCCGGGACAAAAATTGAACACTGAAGCTTTCTTT.

V gene TRBV6-6 combines with J gene TRBJ1-2, with 7 bases that match TRBD1. With V trimmed by 7 bases and J by 1 base, 12 bases remained unmatched. CDR3 size: 16 residues. Germline V gene data show CDR1 as MNHNY and CDR2 as SVGAGI (reference sequence). CDR3 sequence reads: CASTVGTAPLNYGYTF. The CDR3 DNA follows: TGTGCCAGCACCGTGGGGACAGCACCTCTTAACTATGGCTACACCTTC.

The gene calls are TRBV16 and TRBJ1-6, with unresolved D. This CDR3 contains 16 residues. The germline gives CDR1 KGHSY, CDR2 FQNENV. V was trimmed by 4 bases and J by 7 bases, leaving 17 bases between them. The CDR3 is CASSPEPGNRNSPLHF. The CDR3 DNA follows: TGTGCCAGCAGCCCCGAACCGGGAAATCGGAATTCACCCCTCCACTTT.

V gene TRBV11-1 combines with J gene TRBJ2-2; 7 nucleotides line up with TRBD1. Trimming at V came to 3 bases and at J to 0 bases, leaving 1 base not matched to a gene. In germline, CDR1 is SGHAT, CDR2 FQDESV (reference sequence). The CDR3 totals 15 residues. In nucleotides, the CDR3 is TGTGCCAGCAGCTTCGGGACAGCGAACACCGGGGAGCTGTTTTTT. It specifies CASSFGTANTGELFF.

This clone came up once. V and J are TRBV7-8 and TRBJ2-1; D remains unclear. CDR1 and CDR2 (germline): SGHVS, FQNEAQ. The CDR3 totals 13 residues. V was trimmed by 5 bases and J by 9 bases, leaving 14 bases between them. The CDR3, as DNA: TGTGCCAGCAGCGAGAGAATTAGCATTGAGCAGTTCTTC. Its translation is CASSERISIEQFF.

The CDR3 reads CASSRGVEAFF. The CDR3 DNA reads TGTGCCAGCAGTAGGGGCGTTGAAGCTTTCTTT. The genes are TRBV6-5 and TRBJ1-1, with D perhaps matching TRBD1 (5 bases). This CDR3 region has 11 residues. Germline V gene sequence: CDR1 MNHEY, CDR2 SVGAGI. Trimming shortened V by 5 bases and J by 7 bases, and 8 bases separated the two germline ends.

The chain is built from TRBV5-1 and TRBJ2-1; 9 bases align to TRBD1. CDR1 and CDR2 from the germline V gene are SGHRS and YFSETQ. J gave up 2 bases and V 4 bases, and 7 bases lay outside the gene matches. This CDR3 has 16 residues. The CDR3 here is CASSIGTGKTYNEQFF. The CDR3 DNA reads as TGCGCCAGCAGCATCGGGACAGGGAAGACCTACAATGAGCAGTTCTTC. Filled out from reference TRBV5-1 and TRBJ2-1, the complete variable domain reads KAGVTQTPRYLIKTRGQQVTLSCSPISGHRSVSWYQQTPGQGLQFLFEYFSETQRNKGNFPGRFSGRQFSNSRSEMNVSTLELGDSALYLCASSIGTGKTYNEQFFGPGTRLTVL.

V and J are TRBV7-2 and TRBJ2-2, with D tentatively TRBD2 (5 bases). The V end lost 3 bases, the J end lost 7 bases, and 9 bases lay between the germline ends. CDR3 size: 13 residues. Germline V lookup: CDR1 SGHTA, CDR2 FQGNSA. CDR3 coding DNA: TGTGCCAGCAGCTTTGAGGGCGGCGGGGAGCTGTTTTTT. The encoded protein is CASSFEGGGELFF. Full variable domain (rest looked up from reference TRBV7-2 and TRBJ2-2): GAGVSQSPSNKVTEKGKDVELRCDPISGHTALYWYRQSLGQGLEFLIYFQGNSAPDKSGLPSDRFSAERTGGSVSTLTIQRTQQEDSAVYLCASSFEGGGELFFGEGSRLTVL.

V and J are TRBV7-9 and TRBJ1-1, with TRBD1 as a possible D gene (6 bases). V shed 2 bases and J shed 4 bases, with 14 bases lying between them. This CDR3 comprises 15 residues. The V gene's germline CDR1 is SEHNR and CDR2 FQNEAQ (reference sequence). Here the CDR3 DNA reads TGTGCCAGCAGCTTATACAGGGAAGGCGGCACTGAAGCTTTCTTT. Translating it yields CASSLYREGGTEAFF.

The V and J genes are TRBV29-1 and TRBJ1-1, with D possibly TRBD1 on 6 matching bases. The V gene lost 6 bases and the J gene lost 4 bases, with 15 bases spanning the gap. CDR3 length: 13 residues. Germline CDR1 is SQVTM and CDR2 is ANQGSEA. Written as DNA, the CDR3 is TGCAGCGTGGAGGAAGGGGGGGGCACTGAAGCTTTCTTT. Its protein is CSVEEGGGTEAFF.

V usage is TRBV24-1 and J usage is TRBJ2-1; 9 bases are shared with TRBD2. Germline CDR1 KGHDR, CDR2 SFDVKD. The ends lost 7 bases at V and 8 bases at J; junction bases unmatched: 11. The CDR3 totals 15 residues. CDR3 loop: CATRASGTQRDEQFF. For the CDR3, the DNA is TGTGCCACCAGGGCTAGCGGGACCCAACGGGATGAGCAGTTCTTC.

The chain employs TRBV28 and TRBJ1-2; a weak D match, TRBD1 (6 bases). The germline gives CDR1 MDHEN, CDR2 SYDVKM. Trimming cost V 3 bases and J 0 bases, with 17 bases left between them. The CDR3 covers 17 residues. The CDR3 DNA reads TGTGCCAGCAGTTTCCGGGACACTCGCACCTCTAACTATGGCTACACCTTC. Protein product: CASSFRDTRTSNYGYTF.

The chain links TRBV2 to TRBJ1-6; D is ambiguous. Germline values: CDR1 SNHLY, CDR2 FYNNEI. The V end was cut by 6 bases, the J end by 7 bases, with 10 bases between. The CDR3 sequence is 13 residues long. The CDR3: CASRESQNSPLHF. CDR3 bases: TGTGCCAGCAGGGAGTCGCAGAATTCACCCCTCCACTTT.

The V and J genes are TRBV10-3 and TRBJ2-4, with D possibly being TRBD2 (6 bases). This CDR3 is built from 16 residues. With 3 bases removed from V and 1 base from J, the gap between germline ends came to 13 bases. Germline V gene data show CDR1 as ENHRY and CDR2 as SYGVKD. The CDR3 loop is CAISDSGRDAKNIQYF. As DNA, the CDR3 is TGTGCCATCAGTGATAGCGGAAGGGATGCCAAAAACATTCAGTACTTC.